These 5 T cell receptor beta chains originate from one sample sequenced in a study of cytomegalovirus exposure and HLA in healthy donors. Researchers ran the PCR with 60 Vbeta and 13 Jbeta primers. Data came from immunoSEQ multiplex PCR; TCRdb stores just in-frame clones and leaves some out. The repertoire has fewer than 100,000 clones, over 70% of them found once; the top ten carry over 0.95%. Sequencing was performed on PBMCs. Receptors were obtained from a male donor in good health and CMV-seronegative.

The genes are TRBV7-3 and TRBJ2-1; 7 bases align to TRBD2. From germline, CDR1 is SGHTA and CDR2 FQGTGA. Trimming took 5 bases from V and 4 from J; bases not matched to a gene: 11. This CDR3 has 16 amino acids. This CDR3 is CASSPSGGGSYNEQFF. The CDR3 DNA sequence: TGTGCCAGCAGCCCGTCCGGGGGAGGGTCATACAATGAGCAGTTCTTC.

The chain has TRBV7-2 and TRBJ2-5, with 8 bases fitting TRBD1. The V segment lost 6 bases and the J segment 5 bases; nucleotides outside the gene matches: 11. This CDR3 comprises 15 residues. Looked up from germline, CDR1 is SGHTA and CDR2 is FQGNSA. The CDR3 protein is CASSNYRGFGETQYF. CDR3 nucleotides: TGTGCCAGCAGTAATTACAGGGGGTTCGGCGAGACCCAGTACTTC.

This clone occurred once. V usage is TRBV29-1 and J usage is TRBJ2-5; TRBD2 might be the D (7 bases). Matching the DNA end better, TRBJ2-7 makes the J call doubtful. The CDR3 totals 13 residues. CDR1 SQVTM and CDR2 ANQGSEA come from the germline V gene. CDR3 bases: TGCAGCGCCAGAGGGGGGGCCCTCTACGAGCAGTACTTC. Its protein product is CSARGGALYEQYF.

CDR3 coding DNA: TGTGCCACCAACTCGGGGGGGCTCTACGAGCAGTACTTC. Translated: CATNSGGLYEQYF. The genes are TRBV6-6 and TRBJ2-7; 8 positions agree with TRBD2. The CDR3 contains 13 residues. Germline values: CDR1 MNHNY, CDR2 SVGAGI (reference sequence). V dropped 10 bases and J dropped 3; count of bases not matched to a gene: 8.

Turning to this clone: One end of the junction varies from germline; a read error may be responsible. The chain is built from TRBV28 and TRBJ1-5; D may be TRBD1 (6 bases). This CDR3 is 18 amino acids long. Germline-derived CDR1 and CDR2 are MDHEN and SYDVKM. As DNA, the CDR3 is TGTGCCAGCAGTTTATGGGGTACGAGACAGGCTAGCAATCAGCCCCAGAATTTT. As protein: CASSLWGTRQASNQPQNF.